A selection of T cell receptor beta chains follows, all from one sample in a study of cytomegalovirus exposure and HLA in healthy donors. TCRdb's table, derived via immunoSEQ multiplex PCR, lists solely in-frame clones and lacks some. Its table lists some 140,000 clones. Sequencing input: PBMCs. Receptors were obtained from a woman aged 60-70 years in good health and CMV-seronegative. Each CDR3 is given with its conserved first and last residue. Fields, in order: V gene, J gene, CDR3 protein.

v_call: TRBV5-1; j_call: TRBJ1-1; cdr3_aa: CASSLLVQVGTEAFF
v_call: TRBV5-1; j_call: TRBJ1-1; cdr3_aa: CASSLQAYTEAFF
v_call: TRBV10-1; j_call: TRBJ1-4; cdr3_aa: CASGPTNEKLFF
v_call: TRBV28; j_call: TRBJ2-7; cdr3_aa: CASALPGLAGEQYF
v_call: TRBV6-1; j_call: TRBJ2-7; cdr3_aa: CASSEAVRRGGYEQYF
v_call: TRBV5-5; j_call: TRBJ1-2; cdr3_aa: CASSLAPGLTAYGYTF
v_call: TRBV5-1; j_call: TRBJ1-4; cdr3_aa: CASSLGTGEKLFF
v_call: TRBV28; j_call: TRBJ2-1; cdr3_aa: CAISGNEQFF
v_call: TRBV4-2; j_call: TRBJ2-1; cdr3_aa: CASSTRLAGSYNEQFF
v_call: TRBV19; j_call: TRBJ2-3; cdr3_aa: CASTEGRSTDTQYF
v_call: TRBV7-9; j_call: TRBJ2-1; cdr3_aa: CASRTGNEQFF
v_call: TRBV6-1; j_call: -; cdr3_aa: CASSDLAGSYEQYF
v_call: TRBV5-1; j_call: TRBJ1-5; cdr3_aa: CASSFPGERGQPQHF
v_call: TRBV6-1; j_call: TRBJ2-1; cdr3_aa: CASSDTTHNEQFF
v_call: TRBV18; j_call: TRBJ2-5; cdr3_aa: CASSPPAGHQETQYF
v_call: TRBV30; j_call: TRBJ1-1; cdr3_aa: CAWSVLLKAFF
v_call: TRBV7-8; j_call: TRBJ1-2; cdr3_aa: CASSFARTAPYGYTF
v_call: TRBV19; j_call: TRBJ2-2; cdr3_aa: CASSTLGLAGANTGELFF
v_call: TRBV28; j_call: TRBJ1-5; cdr3_aa: CASSLPQTGASNQPQHF
v_call: TRBV9; j_call: TRBJ1-4; cdr3_aa: CASSVPETANEKLFF
v_call: TRBV7-9; j_call: TRBJ2-7; cdr3_aa: CASSPRDRSSEQYF
v_call: TRBV7-3; j_call: TRBJ2-1; cdr3_aa: CASSLEGTGSYNEQFF
v_call: TRBV4-1; j_call: TRBJ1-1; cdr3_aa: CASTGVGQNTEAFF
v_call: TRBV7-9; j_call: TRBJ2-3; cdr3_aa: CASSLDMGPDTQYF
v_call: TRBV5-6; j_call: TRBJ1-2; cdr3_aa: CASSFLGAGSNYGYTF
v_call: TRBV7-9; j_call: TRBJ2-1; cdr3_aa: CASSPPETAYRSYNEQFF
v_call: TRBV5-1; j_call: TRBJ2-3; cdr3_aa: CASSSSAGASLDTQYF
v_call: TRBV6-5; j_call: TRBJ2-1; cdr3_aa: CASSMAATPHQFF
v_call: TRBV5-1; j_call: TRBJ1-5; cdr3_aa: CASSLEAGANQPQHF
v_call: TRBV7-9; j_call: TRBJ1-4; cdr3_aa: CASSRGQAGEKLFF
v_call: TRBV5-6; j_call: TRBJ1-6; cdr3_aa: CASSPQTGASPLHF
v_call: TRBV19; j_call: TRBJ2-1; cdr3_aa: CASSNSLYNEQFF
v_call: TRBV18; j_call: TRBJ1-3; cdr3_aa: CASSQNTIYF